The T cell receptor beta chain described here comes from a study of blood T cell repertoires in COVID-19. Study background: The origin of the acute and convalescent COVID-19 samples was the United States, Italy and Spain.

Repertoires were generated with immunoSEQ multiplex PCR, while TCRdb's copy carries only in-frame clones and drops some. The sample has some 55,000 clones, over 90% seen once. CDR3 length equals 13 residues. The germline CDR1 and CDR2 sequences are LNHDA and SQIVND (reference sequence). The V end was cut by 8 bases, the J end by 6 bases, with 11 bases between. Sequencing was done on a sample of peripheral blood. The receptor was isolated from a human donor in a cohort sampled during active COVID-19. The chain combines TRBV19 with TRBJ1-6; D perhaps matches TRBD1 (5 bases). CDR3 amino acids: CASQAGRNSPLHF. DNA of the CDR3: TGTGCCAGTCAAGCAGGGCGTAATTCACCCCTCCACTTT. Looking up the rest from reference TRBV19 and TRBJ1-6 gives the full variable domain: DGGITQSPKYLFRKEGQNVTLSCEQNLNHDAMYWYRQDPGQGLRLIYYSQIVNDFQKGDIAEGYSVSREKKESFPLTVTSAQKNPTAFYLCASQAGRNSPLHFGNGTRLTVT.